The entry below gives a single T cell receptor (beta chain) sequence along with its context. After removal of 1 base from V and 6 bases from J, the junction contained 6 bases not matched to a gene. Germline CDR1 and CDR2: MNHEY and SMNVEV (reference sequence). This CDR3 contains 16 residues. This entry belongs to a study of T cell changes during pregnancy in multiple sclerosis. Only in-frame clones appear in the TCRdb table, and some are missing; sequencing was by immunoSEQ multiplex PCR. The profile shows approximately 17,000 clones, 95% to 96% of them singletons. Here the sequenced sample was peripheral blood, taken in the third trimester of pregnancy. This clonotype was sampled from a female donor with multiple sclerosis, enrolled in a pregnancy study. The chain links TRBV27 to TRBJ2-1, with 10 nucleotides matching TRBD1. This CDR3 reads CASSLFPGQGPNEQFF. In DNA, the CDR3 is TGTGCCAGCAGTTTATTCCCGGGACAGGGGCCCAATGAGCAGTTCTTC.